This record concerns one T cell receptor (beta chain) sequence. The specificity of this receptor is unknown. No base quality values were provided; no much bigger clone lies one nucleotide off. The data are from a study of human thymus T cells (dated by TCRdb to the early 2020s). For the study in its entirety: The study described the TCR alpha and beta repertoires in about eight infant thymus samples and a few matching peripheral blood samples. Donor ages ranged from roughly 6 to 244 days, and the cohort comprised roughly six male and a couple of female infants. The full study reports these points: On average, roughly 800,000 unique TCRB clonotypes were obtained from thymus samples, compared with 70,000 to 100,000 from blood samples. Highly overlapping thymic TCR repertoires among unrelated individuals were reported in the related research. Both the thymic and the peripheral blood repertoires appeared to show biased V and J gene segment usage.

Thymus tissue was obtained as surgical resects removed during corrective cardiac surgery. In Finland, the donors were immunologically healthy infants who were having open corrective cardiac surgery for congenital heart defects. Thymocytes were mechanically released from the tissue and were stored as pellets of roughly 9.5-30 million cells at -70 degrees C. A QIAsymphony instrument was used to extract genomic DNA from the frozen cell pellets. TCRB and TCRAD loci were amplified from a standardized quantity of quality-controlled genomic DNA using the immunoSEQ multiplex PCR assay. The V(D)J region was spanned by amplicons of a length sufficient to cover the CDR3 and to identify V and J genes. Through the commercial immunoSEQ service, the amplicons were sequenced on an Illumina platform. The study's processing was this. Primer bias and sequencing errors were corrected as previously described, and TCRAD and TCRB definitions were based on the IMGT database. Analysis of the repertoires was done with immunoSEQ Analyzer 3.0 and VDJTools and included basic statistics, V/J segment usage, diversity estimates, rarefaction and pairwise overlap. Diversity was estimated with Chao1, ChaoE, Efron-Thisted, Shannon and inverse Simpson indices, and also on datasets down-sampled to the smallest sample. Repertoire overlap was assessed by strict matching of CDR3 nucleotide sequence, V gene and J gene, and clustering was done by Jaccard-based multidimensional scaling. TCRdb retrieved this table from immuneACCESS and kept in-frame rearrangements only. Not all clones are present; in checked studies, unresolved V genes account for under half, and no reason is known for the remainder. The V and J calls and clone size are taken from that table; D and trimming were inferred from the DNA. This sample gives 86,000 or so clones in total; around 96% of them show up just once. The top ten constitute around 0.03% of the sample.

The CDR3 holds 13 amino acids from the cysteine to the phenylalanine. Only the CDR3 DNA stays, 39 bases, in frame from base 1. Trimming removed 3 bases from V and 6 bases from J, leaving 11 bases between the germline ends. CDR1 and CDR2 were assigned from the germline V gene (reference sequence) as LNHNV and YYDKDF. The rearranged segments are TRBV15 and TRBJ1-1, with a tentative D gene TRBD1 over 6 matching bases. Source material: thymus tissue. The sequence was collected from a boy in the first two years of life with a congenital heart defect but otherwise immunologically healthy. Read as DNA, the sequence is TGTGCCACCAGCAGGGTAGGGGGATCTGAAGCTTTCTTT. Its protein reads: CATSRVGGSEAFF.